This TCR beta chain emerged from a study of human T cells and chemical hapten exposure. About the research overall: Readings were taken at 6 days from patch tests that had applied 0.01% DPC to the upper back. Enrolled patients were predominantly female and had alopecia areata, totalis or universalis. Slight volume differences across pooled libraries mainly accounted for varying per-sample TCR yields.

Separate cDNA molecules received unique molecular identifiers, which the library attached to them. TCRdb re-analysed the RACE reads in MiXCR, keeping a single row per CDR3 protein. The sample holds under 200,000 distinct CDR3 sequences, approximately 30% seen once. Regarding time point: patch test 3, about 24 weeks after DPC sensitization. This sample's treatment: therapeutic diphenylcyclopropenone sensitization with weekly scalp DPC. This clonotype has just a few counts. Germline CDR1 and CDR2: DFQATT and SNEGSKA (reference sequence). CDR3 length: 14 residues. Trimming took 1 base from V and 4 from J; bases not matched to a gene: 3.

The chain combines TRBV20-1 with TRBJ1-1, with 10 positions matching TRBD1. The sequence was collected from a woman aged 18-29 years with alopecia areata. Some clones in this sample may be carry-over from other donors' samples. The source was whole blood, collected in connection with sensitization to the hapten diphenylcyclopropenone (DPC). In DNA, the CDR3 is TGCAGTGCTAGAGTGACAGGGGGCGGCACTGAAGCTTTCTTT. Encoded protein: CSARVTGGGTEAFF.